A selection of T cell receptor beta chains follows, all from one sample in a study of T cells in Graves' hyperthyroidism and ophthalmopathy. MiXCR, applied by TCRdb to the multiplex PCR reads, yields one record per CDR3 protein. Of more than 650,000 distinct CDR3 sequences listed, around 15% are singletons. Sequenced input: blood. All receptors derive from a young woman with Graves' hyperthyroidism. CDR3s include the opening cysteine and the closing phenylalanine or tryptophan. A D gene is named only where the DNA matches it firmly. Not all rows give a size; the values are once, few, many and, for expanded clones, a class.

j_call,clone_size,v_call,d_call,cdr3_nt,cdr3_aa
TRBJ1-6,many,TRBV20-1,-,TGCAGTGCTAGAGATGGGCAGGAGAATTTCGGTTCACCCCTCCACTTT,CSARDGQENFGSPLHF
TRBJ1-2,-,TRBV5-1,-,TGCGCCAGCAGCTTGGGGGACTCCGGCTATGGCTACACCTTC,CASSLGDSGYGYTF
TRBJ2-3,few,TRBV6-2/TRBV6-3,-,TGTGCCAGCAGTCCCTCCTCCCCCACAGATACGCAGTATTTT,CASSPSSPTDTQYF
TRBJ1-5,few,TRBV6-1,-,TGTGCCAGCAAGGCGAGTATAAGCAATCAGCCCCAGCATTTT,CASKASISNQPQHF
TRBJ1-5,-,TRBV10-3,-,TGTGCCATAGCCCGGGATAGCAATCAGCCCCAGCATTTT,CAIARDSNQPQHF
TRBJ1-4,few,TRBV15,-,TGTGCCACCAGCAGAGTAGGGGAGACAGATAATGAAAAACTGTTTTTT,CATSRVGETDNEKLFF
TRBJ1-1,many,TRBV3-1,-,TGTGCCAGCAGCCAAGAAGGACGGAGGAACACTGAAGCTTTCTTT,CASSQEGRRNTEAFF
TRBJ2-4,-,TRBV5-1,-,TGCGCCAGCAGCTCCGGGACGCACATAGCCAAAAACATTCAGTACTTC,CASSSGTHIAKNIQYF
TRBJ2-7,-,TRBV27,-,TGTGCCAGCCAAAGTACAGGGACGTCCTACGAGCAGTACTTC,CASQSTGTSYEQYF
TRBJ1-2,-,TRBV7-9,-,TGTGCCAGCAGCTCGGCCGCAGGCTATGGCTACACCTTC,CASSSAAGYGYTF
TRBJ2-1,-,TRBV7-2,-,TGTGCCAGCAGCCTCCTTACCAATGAGCAGTTCTTC,CASSLLTNEQFF
TRBJ1-5,-,TRBV6-5,-,TGTGCCAGCAGTTACGCGCAGGTTAATCAGCCCCAGCATTTT,CASSYAQVNQPQHF
TRBJ1-5,many,TRBV18,-,TGTGCCAGCTCACCTCAGGACAGTCAAAATCAGCCCCAGCATTTT,CASSPQDSQNQPQHF
TRBJ1-1,many,TRBV15,-,TGTGCCACCAGCAGAGTTGCGAACACTGAAGCTTTCTTT,CATSRVANTEAFF
TRBJ2-1,few,TRBV4-2,-,TGTGCCAGCAGCCAAGTACGTAGCACTGAGCAGTTCTTC,CASSQVRSTEQFF
TRBJ1-1,few,TRBV20-1,-,TGCAGTGCTAGTAGCTTCCTGATCGAGACGAACACTGAAGCTTTCTTT,CSASSFLIETNTEAFF
TRBJ1-4,many,TRBV13,-,TGTGCCAGCAGCCAGGCCCGAGACAAACTGTTTTTT,CASSQARDKLFF
TRBJ1-1,few,TRBV30,-,TGTGCCTGGAACAGGGTCAGGGACACTGAAGCTTTCTTT,CAWNRVRDTEAFF